One and the same sample provided the 21 T cell receptor beta chains below, sequenced in a study of T cells expressing NK-cell markers. From the 5' RACE reads, TCRdb lists one entry per CDR3 protein and no DNA. The sample shows 450,000 to 600,000 distinct CDR3 sequences, and approximately 3.5% sits with its ten largest clones. The sequenced material came from blood T cells: a sorted CD56 or NKG2C T cell subset, CD4+ or CD8+ T cells, or bulk PBMC T cells (not recorded which). These receptors originate from a man aged 18 to 29 in good health.

The gene calls are TRBV18 and TRBJ2-1. The CDR3 totals 14 residues. The germline V gene encodes CDR1 KGHSH and CDR2 LQKENI. The CDR3 region is CASSPRSTYNEQFF.

This chain's CDR3 is CASSHRTATGTGGYNEQFF. The rearrangement links TRBV28 to TRBJ2-1; TCRdb's D call, TRBD1, is unchecked because there is no DNA. Per the germline V gene, CDR1 is MDHEN and CDR2 is SYDVKM. This CDR3 has 19 amino acids.

The rearrangement uses TRBV28 and TRBJ2-7; the TCRdb D gene call, TRBD2, has no DNA to confirm it. CDR3 size: 14 residues. The germline V gene has CDR1 MDHEN and CDR2 SYDVKM. The CDR3 here is CASSFTGLSYEQYF.

The rearrangement uses TRBV29-1 and TRBJ2-3. Looked up from germline, CDR1 is SQVTM and CDR2 is ANQGSEA. The CDR3 is made up of 13 amino acids. The CDR3 protein is CSVESVLTDTQYF.

The CDR3: CSARDFRGQGADTQYF. The chain combines TRBV20-1 with TRBJ2-3; TCRdb calls TRBD1, which cannot be checked without DNA. Germline CDR1 reads DFQATT; CDR2 reads SNEGSKA (reference sequence). This CDR3 contains 16 residues.

CDR3: CSVSGSTDTQYF. The chain combines TRBV20-1 with TRBJ2-3; lacking DNA, the TRBD2 call made by TCRdb goes unchecked. The length of the CDR3 is 12 residues. Germline CDR1 and CDR2: DFQATT and SNEGSKA (reference sequence).

The chain joins TRBV29-1 to TRBJ2-5; TCRdb proposes TRBD1, but this gene call is untestable without DNA. The CDR3 covers 17 residues. From germline, CDR1 is SQVTM and CDR2 ANQGSEA. Here the CDR3 reads CSVGWNRVDPGRETQYF.

The chain is built from TRBV12-3 or TRBV12-4 and TRBJ1-1. The CDR3 contains 13 residues. The CDR3 spells CASSLTEEGEAFF.

This sequence joins TRBV20-1 and TRBJ2-5. Germline CDR1 reads DFQATT; CDR2 reads SNEGSKA (reference sequence). This CDR3 region has 12 residues. The CDR3 sequence: CSANMGQETQYF.

This rearrangement joins TRBV7-9 to TRBJ1-2; TCRdb designates TRBD1, a call that cannot be tested without DNA. The CDR3 contains 15 residues. Germline-derived CDR1 and CDR2 are SEHNR and FQNEAQ (reference sequence). Here the CDR3 reads CASSLATGGIYGYTF. Based on the CDR3 plus reference TRBV7-9 and TRBJ1-2, the full variable domain is DTGVSQNPRHKITKRGQNVTFRCDPISEHNRLYWYRQTLGQGPEFLTYFQNEAQLEKSRLLSDRFSAERPKGSFSTLEIQRTEQGDSAMYLCASSLATGGIYGYTFGSGTRLTVV.

The rearrangement links TRBV11-2 to TRBJ2-7; TCRdb selects TRBD2, and the lack of DNA leaves this call unchecked. CDR1 and CDR2 from the germline V gene are SGHAT and FQNNGV. The CDR3 has 15 amino acids. CDR3 loop: CASSLSGVSGYEQYF.

V usage is TRBV12-3 or TRBV12-4 and J usage is TRBJ1-5; without DNA, the TCRdb call of TRBD1 cannot be checked. This CDR3 is 16 amino acids long. The CDR3 protein is CASSLGVSGGNQPQHF.

V usage is TRBV7-9 and J usage is TRBJ1-1. Looked up from germline, CDR1 is SEHNR and CDR2 is FQNEAQ (reference sequence). The CDR3 extends over 15 amino acids. CDR3: CASSARPDRNTEAFF.

V is TRBV11-2 and J is TRBJ1-2; TCRdb outputs TRBD1, but without DNA this stays unchecked. CDR1 and CDR2 from the germline V gene are SGHAT and FQNNGV. This CDR3 has 13 residues. CDR3 region: CASSTGQLYGYTF.

The chain carries TRBV12-3 or TRBV12-4 and TRBJ2-2; lacking DNA, the TRBD1 call made by TCRdb goes unchecked. The CDR3 loop spans 18 amino acids. CDR3 loop: CASSSLSYGQGHTGELFF.

The chain uses TRBV5-1 and TRBJ2-7; TCRdb's D call, TRBD1, is unchecked because there is no DNA. The CDR3 contains 16 residues. Germline V gene sequence: CDR1 SGHRS, CDR2 YFSETQ. This CDR3 reads CASSFGGGGTGYEQYF.

This chain uses TRBV9 with TRBJ2-3. From germline, CDR1 is SGDLS and CDR2 YYNGEE. The CDR3 is 16 residues long. This chain's CDR3 is CASSGISSSSTDTQYF.

The V gene is TRBV4-3, the J gene TRBJ2-3; absent DNA, TCRdb's TRBD2 call cannot be checked. Germline V gene data show CDR1 as LGHNA and CDR2 as YSLEER. This CDR3 has 17 residues. The chain's CDR3 is CASSQDGNSGRWYTQYF.

The rearrangement uses TRBV12-3 or TRBV12-4 and TRBJ1-2. The CDR3 is 15 amino acids. The CDR3 loop is CASSPTGRESRGYTF.

V is TRBV27 and J is TRBJ1-2. The CDR3 spans 13 residues. From germline, CDR1 is MNHEY and CDR2 SMNVEV (reference sequence). The CDR3 reads CASSNPGGGDYTF.

The rearrangement uses TRBV20-1 and TRBJ2-5; TCRdb's D call of TRBD2 is untestable without DNA. CDR1 is DFQATT, CDR2 SNEGSKA, per germline (reference sequence). The CDR3 has 13 residues. The CDR3: CSAPTSGTETQYF.